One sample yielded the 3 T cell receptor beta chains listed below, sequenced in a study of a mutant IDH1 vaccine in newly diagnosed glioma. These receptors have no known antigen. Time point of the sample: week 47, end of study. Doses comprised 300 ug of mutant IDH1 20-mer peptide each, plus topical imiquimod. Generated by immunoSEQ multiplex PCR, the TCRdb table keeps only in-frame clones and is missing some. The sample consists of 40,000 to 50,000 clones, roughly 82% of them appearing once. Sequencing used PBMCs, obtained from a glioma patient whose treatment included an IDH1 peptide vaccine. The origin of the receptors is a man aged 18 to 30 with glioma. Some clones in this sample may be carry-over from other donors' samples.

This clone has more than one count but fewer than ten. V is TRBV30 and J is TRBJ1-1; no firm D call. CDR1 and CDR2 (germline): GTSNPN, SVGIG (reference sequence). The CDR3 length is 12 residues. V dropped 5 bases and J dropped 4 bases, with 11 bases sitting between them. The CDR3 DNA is TGTGCCTGGTCGATCGTGGGCACTGAAGCTTTCTTT. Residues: CAWSIVGTEAFF.

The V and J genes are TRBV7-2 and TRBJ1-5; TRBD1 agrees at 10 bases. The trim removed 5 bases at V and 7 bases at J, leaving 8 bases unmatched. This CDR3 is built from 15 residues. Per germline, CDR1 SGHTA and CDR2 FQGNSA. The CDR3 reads CASSRTGGAGQPQHF. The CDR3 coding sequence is TGTGCCAGCAGCCGGACAGGGGGTGCGGGACAGCCCCAGCATTTT.

The chain's CDR3 is CASSRDRGSEAFF. The CDR3 nucleotides read TGTGCCAGCAGCCGAGACAGGGGTTCTGAAGCTTTCTTT. The chain couples TRBV6-5 to TRBJ1-1, with TRBD1 identical over 8 bases. This CDR3 is 13 amino acids long. The trim removed 6 bases at V and 6 bases at J, leaving 6 bases unmatched. Germline assignment: CDR1 MNHEY and CDR2 SVGAGI.